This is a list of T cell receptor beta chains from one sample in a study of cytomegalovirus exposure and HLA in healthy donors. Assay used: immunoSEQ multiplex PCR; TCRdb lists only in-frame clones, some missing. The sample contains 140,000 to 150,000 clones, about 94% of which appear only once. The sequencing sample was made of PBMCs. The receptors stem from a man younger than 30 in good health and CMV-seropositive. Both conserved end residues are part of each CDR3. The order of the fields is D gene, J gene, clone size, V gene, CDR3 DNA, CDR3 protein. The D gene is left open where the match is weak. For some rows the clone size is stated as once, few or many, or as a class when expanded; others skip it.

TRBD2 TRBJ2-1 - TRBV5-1 TGCGCCAGCAGCTTCCAGGGACTATGGTTCTTC CASSFQGLWFF
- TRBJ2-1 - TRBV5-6 TGTGCCAGCAGCTCCCGGACAGGAGGGGGAAGCTACAATGAGCAGTTCTTC CASSSRTGGGSYNEQFF
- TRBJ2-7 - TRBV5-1 TGCGCCAGCAGCTTGGAGTCTAGGCCCATCTACGAGCAGTACTTC CASSLESRPIYEQYF
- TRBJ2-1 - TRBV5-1 TGCGCCAGCAGTGAGAGTTATAGTGAGCAGTTCTTC CASSESYSEQFF
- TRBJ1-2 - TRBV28 TGTGCCAGCAGGTTGGACAGACCTAACTATGGCTACACCTTC CASRLDRPNYGYTF
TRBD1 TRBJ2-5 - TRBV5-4 TGTGCCAGCAGCCCGACGACAGGGGGAAGGATGGAGACCCAGTACTTC CASSPTTGGRMETQYF
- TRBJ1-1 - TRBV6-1 TGTGCCAGCAGCCTCGCAGGGGCCAACACTGAAGCTTTCTTT CASSLAGANTEAFF
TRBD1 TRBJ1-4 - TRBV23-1 TGCGCCAGCAGTCAATCCCGGGACAGGGATGAAAAACTGTTTTTT CASSQSRDRDEKLFF
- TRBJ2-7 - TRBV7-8 TGTGCCAGCAGCTTAGTGTCGGCAGGGGCATTATTAGTCTACGAGCAGTACTTC CASSLVSAGALLVYEQYF
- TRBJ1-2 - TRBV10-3 TGTGCCATCACTCCCGGGACAACAACTAACTATGGCTACACCTTC CAITPGTTTNYGYTF
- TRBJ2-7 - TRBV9 TGTGCCAGCAGCGTAGGAGCGCACGTTTCCTACGAGCAGTACTTC CASSVGAHVSYEQYF
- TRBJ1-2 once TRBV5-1 TGCGCCAGCAGCTTAAGCAGCGGGGTCGGAGGCTACACCTTC CASSLSSGVGGYTF
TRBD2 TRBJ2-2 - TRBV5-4 TGTGCCAGCAGCTTCGGCGGGAGGGCCGGTACCGGGGAGCTGTTTTTT CASSFGGRAGTGELFF
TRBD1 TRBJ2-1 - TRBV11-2 TGTGCCAGCAGCTTATTAATGGGACAGACTACCTTGGGGCAGTTCTTC CASSLLMGQTTLGQFF
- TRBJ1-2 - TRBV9 TGTGCCAGCAGCCCCCTAGAGGGAAGTTATGGCTACACCTTC CASSPLEGSYGYTF
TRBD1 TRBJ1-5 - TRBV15 TGTGCCACCAGCGGAAACCTCAGGGGGCTACAGGGGCAGCCCCAGCATTTT CATSGNLRGLQGQPQHF
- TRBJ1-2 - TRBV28 TGTGCCAGCAGTTGGGGGCTTGGCTACACCTTC CASSWGLGYTF
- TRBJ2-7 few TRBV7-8 TGTGCCAGCAGCTTTACACTAGATAAGCAGTACTTC CASSFTLDKQYF
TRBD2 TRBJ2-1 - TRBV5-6 TGTGCCAGCAGCTCCGAGCGGGAGTATGACAATGAGCAGTTCTTC CASSSEREYDNEQFF
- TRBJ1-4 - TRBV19 TGTGCCAGTAGAGGAGGTTCGGAAAAACTGTTTTTT CASRGGSEKLFF
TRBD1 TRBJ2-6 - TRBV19 TGTGCCAGTAGACCTCGACCGGGACAGGGGAACTCTGGGGCCAACGTCCTGACTTTC CASRPRPGQGNSGANVLTF
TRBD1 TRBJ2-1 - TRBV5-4 TGTGCCAGCCTTCCCGGACAGGGTCCTCCCTACAATGAGCAGTTCTTC CASLPGQGPPYNEQFF
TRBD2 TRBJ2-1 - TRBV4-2 TGTGCCAGCAGCCAGGGAGCGGGAGAGGTGGCTGATGAGCAGTTCTTC CASSQGAGEVADEQFF